This T cell receptor (beta chain) was profiled in a study of T cell changes during pregnancy in multiple sclerosis. Generated by immunoSEQ multiplex PCR, the TCRdb table keeps only in-frame clones and is missing some. The top ten hold around 0.7% of the sample, which has approximately 40,000 clones, roughly 90% seen once. The CDR3 spans 16 residues. Trimming took 4 bases from V and 0 from J, leaving 16 bases between them. This receptor was identified in a female donor with multiple sclerosis, enrolled in a pregnancy study. This sample comprised CD4+ T cells from peripheral blood mononuclear cells, obtained before pregnancy. The V call is TRBV6-7, the J call TRBJ2-7; tentative D call: TRBD2 (5 bases). TRBV6-7 is classed as an ORF, of uncertain function. The CDR3 DNA follows: TGTGCCAGCAGTTCCCCGGGGTCCTGTCTCTCCTACGAGCAGTACTTC. Translated: CASSSPGSCLSYEQYF.